This T cell receptor (beta chain) was captured by sequencing in a study of cytomegalovirus exposure and HLA in healthy donors. The junction had 4 bases not matched to a gene; V was cut back by 5 bases and J by 4 bases. Germline-derived CDR1 and CDR2 are SQVTM and ANQGSEA. This CDR3 contains 12 residues. PCR employed 60 Vbeta and 13 Jbeta primers. Sequenced by immunoSEQ multiplex PCR; TCRdb stores in-frame clones only, minus some. Among approximately 200,000 clones listed, roughly 80% were seen once. As for this clone: Its cognate antigen is unknown.

The study, taken as a whole, reports: The study recorded more than 150 TCR beta chains that were cytomegalovirus-associated.

The chain couples TRBV29-1 to TRBJ1-1; 7 positions agree with TRBD1. Material for sequencing was PBMCs. The receptor was isolated from a woman aged 18-29 years in good health and CMV-seronegative. CDR3 in amino acids: CSVTGAATEAFF. The DNA of the CDR3 is TGCAGCGTTACAGGGGCGGCCACTGAAGCTTTCTTT.